This T cell receptor (beta chain) was profiled in a study of T cell responses to AZD1222 COVID-19 vaccine. Whole-study findings and limits: In a largely white British group with more females than males, clonal diversity was possibly underestimated.

Remarks on this clone: The antigen is not known.

CDR1 SEHNR and CDR2 FQNEAQ come from the germline V gene (reference sequence). The V end lost 4 bases, the J end lost 2 bases, and 9 bases lay between the germline ends. The CDR3 is 13 residues long. The table came from immunoSEQ multiplex PCR; TCRdb's copy has only in-frame clones and leaves some out. The table lists fewer than 200,000 clones, approximately 94% of them singletons. This sample comprised peripheral blood, obtained on day 0 of AZD1222 vaccination. The chain carries TRBV7-9 and TRBJ2-7; perhaps TRBD2 as D (5 bases). This TCR derives from an adult in good health. The CDR3 DNA follows: TGTGCCAGCAGCTCCCTCGGGGCCTACGAGCAGTACTTC. Encoded protein: CASSSLGAYEQYF.